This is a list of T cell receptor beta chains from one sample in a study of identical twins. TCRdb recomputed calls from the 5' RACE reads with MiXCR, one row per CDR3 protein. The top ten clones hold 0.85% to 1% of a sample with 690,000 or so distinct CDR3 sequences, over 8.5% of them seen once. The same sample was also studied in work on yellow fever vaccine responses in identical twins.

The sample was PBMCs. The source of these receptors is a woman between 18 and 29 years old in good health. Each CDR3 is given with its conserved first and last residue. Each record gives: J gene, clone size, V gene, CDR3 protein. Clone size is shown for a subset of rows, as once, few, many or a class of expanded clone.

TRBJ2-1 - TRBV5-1 CASSLRLAGGPKGEQFF
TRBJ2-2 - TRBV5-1 CASSVPHRERRAGELFF
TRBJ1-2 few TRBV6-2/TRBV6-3 CASSWGTSGAYGYTF
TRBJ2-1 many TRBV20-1 CSATDDGYNEQFF
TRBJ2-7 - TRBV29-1 CSGTRSGTGDRYEQYF
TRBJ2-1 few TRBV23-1 CASSHSLCWGTLSSYNEQFF
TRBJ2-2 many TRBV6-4 CASSPGQQNTGELFF
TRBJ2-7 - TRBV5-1 CASRTGALHEQYF
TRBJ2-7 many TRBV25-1 CASSDQTGYPSYEQYF
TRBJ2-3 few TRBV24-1 CATSDFETASTDTQYF
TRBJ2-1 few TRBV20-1 CSPSGDGYNEQFF
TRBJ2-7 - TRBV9 CASSATGGFTYEQYF
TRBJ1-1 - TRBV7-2 CASSLGWDRGATVAFF
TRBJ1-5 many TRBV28 CASSPPPDEGSNQPQHF
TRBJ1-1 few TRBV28 CASRLDTGGTEAFF
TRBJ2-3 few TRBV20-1 CSAPSASQGDTDTQYF
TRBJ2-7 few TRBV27 CASVDLLAGAYEQYF
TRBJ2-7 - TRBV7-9 CASNRGSGTGMYEQYF
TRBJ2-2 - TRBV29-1 CSVATDRGTGELFF
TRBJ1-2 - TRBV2 CASSEAARQMGYTF
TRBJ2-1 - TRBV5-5 CASSLDLGGIEQFF
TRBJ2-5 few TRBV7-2 CASSLGSRKETQYF
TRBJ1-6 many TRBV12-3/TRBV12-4 CASSAVRARNSPLHF
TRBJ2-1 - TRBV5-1 CASSLVYTDEQFF